The next 16 T cell receptor beta chains were all read from a single sample in a study of tumor and adjacent non-tumor tissue in lung cancer. This sample's RNA came from whole unsorted tissue. Three rounds of nested PCR, following a modified ARM-PCR protocol, produced the TCRbeta library. TCRdb analysed the multiplex PCR reads with MiXCR anew, one entry per CDR3 protein. This repertoire shows roughly 67,000 distinct CDR3 sequences, 55% to 75% found once; its top ten account for around 20%. Source material: lung tumor tissue. Source of these receptors: a man between 50 and 59 years old with non-small cell lung cancer.

As regards this clonotype: The conserved phenylalanine or tryptophan is not found at the CDR3 terminus, so this likely reflects a read error. For the CDR3, the DNA is TGCAGTTCCCAGAGGGGTGAGCAGTTCATC. Amino acids: CSSQRGEQFI. The V call is TRBV20-1, the J call TRBJ2-1, with D perhaps assigned TRBD1 or TRBD2 (5 bases each). This CDR3 spans 10 amino acids. CDR1 is DFQATT, CDR2 SNEGSKA, per germline (reference sequence). V lost 8 bases to trimming and J lost 9 bases, with 11 bases between them.

This chain connects TRBV18 to TRBJ2-6; tentative D call: TRBD1 (5 bases). Trimming cost V 2 bases and J 8 bases, with 7 bases left between them. The CDR3 contains 13 residues. Germline loops: CDR1 KGHSH, CDR2 LQKENI. The CDR3 protein is CASSPAGTNVLTF. CDR3 DNA: TGTGCCAGCTCACCAGCAGGGACCAACGTCCTGACTTTC.

This clonotype was seen ten or more times. V and J are TRBV30 and TRBJ2-1; D call uncertain. V lost 0 bases and J lost 0, with 6 bases in between. The CDR3 loop spans 14 amino acids. The V gene's germline CDR1 is GTSNPN and CDR2 SVGIG (reference sequence). The CDR3 protein is CAWSVRSSYNEQFF. The CDR3 bases are TGTGCCTGGAGTGTTAGGAGCTCCTACAATGAGCAGTTCTTC.

This clonotype was counted many times. This chain joins TRBV5-1 and TRBJ2-1, with a weak D call TRBD2 (6 bases). V gave up 0 bases and J gave up 10 bases, with 11 bases separating them. Germline V gives CDR1 SGHRS, CDR2 YFSETQ. CDR3 length: 13 residues. The DNA for the CDR3 is TGCGCCAGCAGCTTGGCCCTAGCGTACGAGCAGTTCTTC. As protein: CASSLALAYEQFF.

CDR3 nucleotides: TGTGCCATCAGTGAGTCGGGCGACGGCGGTTACAATGAGCAGTTCTTC. This encodes CAISESGDGGYNEQFF. The genes are TRBV10-3 and TRBJ2-1; D unresolved. This CDR3 is 16 amino acids long. V was cut by 0 bases and J by 4 bases, with 13 bases left in between. Germline V gene sequence: CDR1 ENHRY, CDR2 SYGVKD.

This clonotype was recorded only once. Lacking the conserved final phenylalanine or tryptophan, this CDR3 likely reflects a read error. V usage is TRBV6-5 and J usage is TRBJ2-1, with D perhaps matching TRBD1 (6 bases). CDR3 length equals 12 residues. Germline V gene lookup returns CDR1 MNHEY and CDR2 SVGAGI. The CDR3 spells CASRTTGPEQFL. The CDR3 nucleotides read TGTGCGAGTAGAACCACAGGGCCTGAGCAGTTCCTC.

The chain couples TRBV29-1 to TRBJ2-5; the match to TRBD2 covers 10 bases. The CDR3 totals 15 residues. The germline CDR1 and CDR2 sequences are SQVTM and ANQGSEA. After removal of 7 bases from V and 11 bases from J, the junction contained 19 bases not matched to a gene. The CDR3 region is CSGGRSSGSRESQYF. CDR3 sequence (DNA): TGCAGCGGTGGACGGTCTAGCGGGAGCCGGGAGTCTCAGTACTTC.

With regard to this clonotype: One junction end disagrees with the germline gene, perhaps due to a read error. The chain carries TRBV12-3 or TRBV12-4 and TRBJ2-1; 8 positions agree with TRBD2. There are 14 residues in the CDR3. CDR3 sequence (DNA): TGTGCCAGCAGTTCCGGGGGGGGGTGCAATGACCAGTTCTTC. Amino acid sequence: CASSSGGGCNDQFF.

With respect to this clonotype: This may be a read error: a much more frequent sequence differs by one nucleotide. The CDR3 ends on some other residue instead of the conserved phenylalanine or tryptophan, so this is likely a read error. The gene calls are TRBV7-9 and TRBJ2-5; D remains unclear. Trimming took 3 bases from V and 2 from J, leaving 7 bases between them. This CDR3 comprises 13 residues. Germline assignment: CDR1 SEHNR and CDR2 FQNEAQ (reference sequence). The CDR3 DNA reads as TGTGCCAGCAGCTTCGGTTCGCAAGAGACCCAGTACTTG. It is translated as CASSFGSQETQYL.

The CDR3, as DNA: TGCGCCAGCAGCTTTCGGGACCCCCGAGAGACCCAGTACTTC. Its translation: CASSFRDPRETQYF. V gene TRBV5-1 combines with J gene TRBJ2-5; either TRBD1 or TRBD2 may supply D (5 bases each). CDR1 and CDR2 (germline): SGHRS, YFSETQ. The V gene lost 2 bases and the J gene lost 4 bases, with 12 bases spanning the gap. The CDR3 loop spans 14 amino acids. Using reference TRBV5-1 and TRBJ2-5 for the parts outside the CDR3, the full variable domain is KAGVTQTPRYLIKTRGQQVTLSCSPISGHRSVSWYQQTPGQGLQFLFEYFSETQRNKGNFPGRFSGRQFSNSRSEMNVSTLELGDSALYLCASSFRDPRETQYFGPGTRLLVL.

A note on this clonotype: Possible read error: a much larger clone is one base away. This chain uses TRBV12-3 or TRBV12-4 with TRBJ2-7, with 8 bases matching TRBD1. The V segment lost 6 bases and the J segment 10 bases; nucleotides outside the gene matches: 11. The CDR3 sequence is 13 residues long. In DNA, the CDR3 is TGTGCCAGCAGCCTGGGACAGGCGCGGGACCAGTACTTC. Protein: CASSLGQARDQYF.

This clonotype has more than one count but fewer than ten. The chain recombines TRBV29-1 with TRBJ2-1, with D perhaps assigned TRBD1 or TRBD2 (5 bases each). This CDR3 region has 11 residues. CDR1 is SQVTM and CDR2 is ANQGSEA in the germline V gene. V lost 8 bases to trimming and J lost 8 bases, with 13 bases between them. The CDR3 is CSIDGADEQFF. In nucleotides, the CDR3 is TGCAGCATCGACGGGGCCGATGAGCAGTTCTTC.

The chain couples TRBV4-2 to TRBJ2-3; 13 bases map to TRBD2. Germline CDR1 LGHNA, CDR2 YNFKEQ. The J segment lost 6 bases and the V segment lost 0 bases, leaving 9 bases of the junction unmatched. There are 18 residues in the CDR3. The CDR3 spells CASSQDLTSGGSLDTQYF. The DNA of the CDR3 is TGTGCCAGCAGCCAAGATTTGACTAGCGGGGGGTCTCTGGATACGCAGTATTTT.

V and J are TRBV6-5 and TRBJ1-6; TRBD1 matches 7 bases. V was clipped by 6 bases and J by 6 bases; unmatched bases: 5. The CDR3 is 14 residues long. Germline CDR1 is MNHEY and CDR2 is SVGAGI. The CDR3 DNA reads TGTGCCAGCAGGAAGACAGGGCGTAATTCACCCCTCCACTTT. Residues: CASRKTGRNSPLHF.

This chain links TRBV20-1 with TRBJ2-1; D may be TRBD1 (5 bases). The V gene lost 4 bases and the J gene lost 7 bases, with 17 bases spanning the gap. The CDR3 is made up of 14 amino acids. The germline gives CDR1 DFQATT, CDR2 SNEGSKA (reference sequence). DNA for the CDR3: TGCAGTGCTAAGGGGTATACAAGGGATAATGAGCAGTTCTTC. Encoded protein: CSAKGYTRDNEQFF.

Worth noting for this clonotype: A read error is possible here, since a much larger clone lies one base away. V is TRBV5-1 and J is TRBJ2-1; D unclear. The CDR3 sequence is 14 residues long. Germline values: CDR1 SGHRS, CDR2 YFSETQ. Trimming pared 1 base from V and 1 base from J, leaving 6 bases between. CDR3 in DNA: TGCGCCAGCAGCTTGATAGGGTCCTACAATGAGCAGTTCTTC. Protein product: CASSLIGSYNEQFF.